The clone carrying this T cell receptor (beta chain) has only one observation. Its antigen remains unknown. At one end, the junction sequence differs from germline, possibly due to a read error. This sample was taken from a study of cytomegalovirus exposure and HLA in healthy donors. Study-wide findings and caveats: Follow-up analysis later connected one missense variant in DCLRE1C with trimming of TCR beta V- and J-genes. Reports indicated that the classifier achieved high specificity and sensitivity in diagnosing cytomegalovirus status. Earlier results showed most TCR beta V segments being productive about 87% or about 30% of the time.

Germline lookup yields CDR1 MNHEY and CDR2 SVGAGI. The CDR3 sequence is 14 residues long. The donors, nominally healthy at sampling, likely had unrecorded immune exposures. The PCR ran on 60 Vbeta and 13 Jbeta primers. Produced via immunoSEQ multiplex PCR; TCRdb's table is partial and in-frame only. The sample shows roughly 190,000 clones, over 65% of them seen only once. This TCR was sampled from a middle-aged man in good health and CMV-seropositive. V usage is TRBV6-5 and J usage is TRBJ1-1; D uncertain. The sequencing sample was made of PBMCs. CDR3 DNA sequence: TGTGCCAGCAGCTATTCCCGGGAGAACACTGAAGCTTCCTTT. This codes for CASSYSRENTEASF.